This TCR beta chain was retrieved from a study of blood T cell repertoires in COVID-19. Study-wide background: PBMCs, B-cell-depleted T cells, or T cells provided the cDNA or gDNA that made up the material.

Per the original data handling: Counts of nucleated cells, estimated from reference gene primer amplification, were obtained. TCRdb's table, derived via immunoSEQ multiplex PCR, lists solely in-frame clones and lacks some. D and trimming were read from the DNA, whereas the V and J calls and clone size are those reported in that table. The sample lists roughly 410,000 clones, approximately 91% occurring once. Germline CDR1 LNHDA, CDR2 SQIVND (reference sequence). The ends lost 3 bases at V and 1 base at J; junction bases unmatched: 10. CDR3 length equals 18 residues. The Seattle patients, enrolled during active infection, were followed longitudinally.

The clonotype comes from a woman aged 40 to 49 with COVID-19, enrolled during active disease. The chain has TRBV19 and TRBJ2-2; 8 bases align to TRBD1. Specimen: peripheral blood. CDR3 nucleotides: TGTGCCAGTAGTATTGGGGCAGGGGGCGCCCGGAACACCGGGGAGCTGTTTTTT. This encodes CASSIGAGGARNTGELFF.